This T cell receptor (beta chain) was recorded in a study of T cell clonality in common variable immunodeficiency. The V end lost 6 bases, the J end lost 4 bases, and 18 bases lay between the germline ends. Germline values: CDR1 MDHEN, CDR2 SYDVKM. This CDR3 spans 15 amino acids. TCRdb's table, derived via immunoSEQ multiplex PCR, lists solely in-frame clones and lacks some. The data show about 50,000 clones, with none appearing a single time. In this sample, this clone turned up many times. The observed sequence ends 3 residues before the CDR3 terminus, with the missing tail filled in from the germline J gene.

The source of this sequence is a person between 18 and 69 years old in good health. Sequencing was performed on peripheral blood mononuclear cells. This chain links TRBV28 with TRBJ1-1; D ambiguous. CDR3 DNA (partial): TGTGCCAGCAGACCTCTGGCAGGTCGTCTCACTGAA. Translation: CASRPLAGRLTE. The complete CDR3 sequence is CASRPLAGRLTEAFF.